What follows is one TCR beta chain and its context. The length of the CDR3 is 15 residues. Germline V gene lookup returns CDR1 ENHRY and CDR2 SYGVKD. The V segment lost 6 bases and the J segment 0 bases; nucleotides outside the gene matches: 3. The source of the sample is a study of blood T cell repertoires in COVID-19. Methods used by the authors: Researchers report that nucleated cell counts were estimated from reference gene primer amplification. Data came from immunoSEQ multiplex PCR; TCRdb stores just in-frame clones and leaves some out. The V and J calls and clone size were taken over from that table, and D and trimming were inferred from the DNA. The sample records about 210,000 clones, around 84% being singletons.

The V call is TRBV10-3, the J call TRBJ1-3; 9 bases map to TRBD1. The clonotype originates from a woman aged 80 or over with COVID-19, enrolled during active disease. Input material: peripheral blood. The CDR3 loop is CAIRSQGASGNTIYF. The DNA for the CDR3 is TGTGCCATCAGATCACAGGGGGCCTCTGGAAACACCATATATTTT.